This T cell receptor beta chain was obtained from a study of CD4 T cells in relation to SARS-CoV-2 and coronaviruses. Study information: After roughly eleven days of antigen culture, PBMC TCR beta CDR3s were sequenced.

Before the COVID-19 pandemic, during about 2010-2019, CD4+ T cells were taken from unexposed donors. CD4+ T cells were isolated from the cells after roughly 11 days of culture. Produced via immunoSEQ multiplex PCR; TCRdb's table is partial and in-frame only. The sample carries roughly 24,000 clones, approximately 80% recorded once. V was pared by 5 bases and J by 7 bases, with 17 bases between. CDR1 is SGHVS, CDR2 FQNEAQ, per germline. The CDR3 has 15 residues. About this clone itself: The antigen is not known.

This clonotype originated in a human donor in good health. The sequencing input was CD4+ T cells from PBMCs, cultured in vitro. The gene calls are TRBV7-8 and TRBJ2-2; D tentatively reads TRBD1 or TRBD2 (5 bases each). CDR3 DNA sequence: TGTGCCAGCAGCCGAGGGGCCTCTTCGATCGGGGAGCTGTTTTTT. Protein sequence: CASSRGASSIGELFF.